This record concerns one T cell receptor (beta chain) sequence. Its antigen remains unknown. The source of the sample is a study of shared clonotypes between healthy human individuals. The assay was carried out at the deep level. It was across several immunoSEQ plates that each subset's genomic DNA was evenly split. Repertoires were generated with immunoSEQ multiplex PCR, while TCRdb's copy carries only in-frame clones and drops some. Of approximately 530,000 clones listed, 90% to 97% were seen once; the top ten hold 0.064%. Broader study findings: Blood was the sole source, and tissue repertoires probably differ.

Germline CDR1 and CDR2: SGDLS and YYNGEE. The CDR3 totals 13 residues. V lost 0 bases to trimming and J lost 7 bases, with 10 bases between them. The chain is built from TRBV9 and TRBJ1-1; D not resolved. Sequenced material: naive CD4+ T cells sorted from blood. The subset: CD45RA+ positively selected. This clonotype originated in a woman under 40 in good health. The CDR3 sequence is CASSVVTGIEAFF. CDR3 bases: TGTGCCAGCAGCGTAGTAACGGGCATTGAAGCTTTCTTT.